These 3 T cell receptor beta chains came from one sample sequenced in a study of tissue T cells after allogeneic stem cell transplantation. Clones were read by immunoSEQ multiplex PCR, and TCRdb kept only the in-frame ones, dropping some. The table has about 2,500 clones, about three fifths seen once; the top ten hold about 4%. The specimen was gut tissue. The receptors shown here come from a female BALB/c mouse in good health. The mice in this strain carry MHC haplotype H2-d.

As to this clone: The gene symbols are mouse symbols. The sequence runs out 1 residue before the end of the CDR3; the remainder is reconstructed from the germline J gene. The J gene is TRBJ2-3, the V gene TRBV13-1, with 9 positions matching TRBD2. The germline V gene encodes CDR1 NSHNY and CDR2 SYGAGN. Losses at the gene ends were 1 base for V and 0 bases for J; bases not matched to a gene: 3. The CDR3 totals 16 residues. This chain's CDR3 is CASSDLGGASAETLYF. CDR3 DNA, as far as it was read: TGTGCCAGCAGTGATCTGGGGGGGGCTAGTGCAGAAACGCTGTAT.

Only a few counts were recorded for this clone. Genes and germline come from the mouse. The read ends 1 residue before the CDR3 terminus; that terminus is restored from the germline J gene. The chain has TRBV13-1 and TRBJ2-4; 10 bases are shared with TRBD2. The CDR3 sequence is 15 residues long. V shed 2 bases and J 2 bases; nucleotides not matched to a gene: 2. Germline CDR1 reads NSHNY; CDR2 reads SYGAGN. CDR3 DNA, as far as it was read: TGTGCCAGCAGTGAGGGACTGGGGACTCAAAACACCTTGTAC. The encoded protein is CASSEGLGTQNTLY. The complete CDR3 protein is CASSEGLGTQNTLYF.

This clone showed up just once. Gene names and germline match the mouse. The sequence runs out 1 residue before the end of the CDR3; the remainder is reconstructed from the germline J gene. The chain recombines TRBV19 with TRBJ2-5, with a weak D call TRBD2 (7 bases). The CDR3 runs to 14 residues. Germline assignment: CDR1 FNHDT and CDR2 SITEND (reference sequence). Deletions cut 2 bases from V and 2 bases from J, with 9 bases between. Partial CDR3 DNA: TGTGCCAGCAGTATTCTGGGGGCCCAAGACACCCAGTAC. Residues: CASSILGAQDTQY. The entire CDR3 is CASSILGAQDTQYF.